The subject of this entry is one T cell receptor beta chain. This specimen belongs to a study of blood T cell repertoires in COVID-19. Turning to the study itself: Sample material is recorded as cDNA or gDNA derived from T cells, B-cell-depleted T cells, or PBMCs.

CDR1 is SGHNT, CDR2 YYREEE, per germline (reference sequence). Trimming at V came to 4 bases and at J to 4 bases, leaving 4 bases not matched to a gene. The CDR3 is 16 residues long. In the original analysis: Reference gene primer amplification yielded estimated nucleated cell counts. Libraries were prepared by immunoSEQ multiplex PCR; TCRdb keeps only in-frame clonotypes and omits some of them. V, J and clone size are those of that table, while D and trimming were read from the DNA. The sample yields approximately 150,000 clones, about four fifths seen once. Specimen: peripheral blood. The chain recombines TRBV5-4 with TRBJ2-5, with TRBD2 matching 16 bases. The receptor's source is a woman in her 70s who had recovered from COVID-19. The CDR3 DNA follows: TGTGCCAGCAGCAAGGGACTAGCGGGGGGGGTAGAGACCCAGTACTTC. Its protein product is CASSKGLAGGVETQYF.